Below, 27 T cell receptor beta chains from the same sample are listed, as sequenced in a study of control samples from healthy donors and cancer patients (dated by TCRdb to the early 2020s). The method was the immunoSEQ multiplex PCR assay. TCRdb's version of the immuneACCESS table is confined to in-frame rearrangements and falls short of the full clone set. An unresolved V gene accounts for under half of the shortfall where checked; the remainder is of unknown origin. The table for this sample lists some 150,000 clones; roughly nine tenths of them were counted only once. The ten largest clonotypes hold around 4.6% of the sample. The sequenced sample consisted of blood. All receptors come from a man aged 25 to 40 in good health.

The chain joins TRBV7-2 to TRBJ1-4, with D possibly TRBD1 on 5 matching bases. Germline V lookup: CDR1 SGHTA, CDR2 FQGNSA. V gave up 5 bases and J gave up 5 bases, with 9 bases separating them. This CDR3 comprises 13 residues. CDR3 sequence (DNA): TGTGCCAGCAGCGGGGGGGGGAATGAAAAACTGTTTTTT. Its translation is CASSGGGNEKLFF.

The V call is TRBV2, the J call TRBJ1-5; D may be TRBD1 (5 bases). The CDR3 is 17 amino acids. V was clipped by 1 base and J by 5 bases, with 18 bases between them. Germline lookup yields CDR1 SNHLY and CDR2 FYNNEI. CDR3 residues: CASSEVGATPGDQPQHF. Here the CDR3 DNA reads TGTGCCAGCAGTGAAGTAGGGGCCACCCCGGGCGATCAGCCCCAGCATTTT. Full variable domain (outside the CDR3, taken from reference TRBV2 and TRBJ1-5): EPEVTQTPSHQVTQMGQEVILRCVPISNHLYFYWYRQILGQKVEFLVSFYNNEISEKSEIFDDQFSVERPDGSNFTLKIRSTKLEDSAMYFCASSEVGATPGDQPQHFGDGTRLSIL.

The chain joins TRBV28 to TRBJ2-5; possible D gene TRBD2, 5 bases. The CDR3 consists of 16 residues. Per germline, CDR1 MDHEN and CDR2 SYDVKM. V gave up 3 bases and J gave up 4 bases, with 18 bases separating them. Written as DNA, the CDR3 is TGTGCCAGCAGTTTCTTATCGGGTACTGGAGGAGAGACCCAGTACTTC. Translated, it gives CASSFLSGTGGETQYF.

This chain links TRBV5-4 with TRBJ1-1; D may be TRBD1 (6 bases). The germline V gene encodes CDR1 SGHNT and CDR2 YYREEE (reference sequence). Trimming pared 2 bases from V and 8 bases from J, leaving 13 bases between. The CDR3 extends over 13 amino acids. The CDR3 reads CASSFDAQGEAFF. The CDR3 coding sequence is TGTGCCAGCAGCTTCGATGCGCAGGGGGAAGCTTTCTTT.

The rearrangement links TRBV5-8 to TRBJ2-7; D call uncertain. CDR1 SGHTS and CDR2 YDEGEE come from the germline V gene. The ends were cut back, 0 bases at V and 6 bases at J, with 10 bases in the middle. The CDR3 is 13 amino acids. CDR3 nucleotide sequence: TGTGCCAGCAGCTTGGTCAGTCCCGGCGAGCAGTACTTC. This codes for CASSLVSPGEQYF.

The CDR3 here is CAWSVRGQGGHQPQHF. The CDR3 DNA sequence: TGTGCCTGGAGTGTAAGGGGACAGGGGGGGCATCAGCCCCAGCATTTT. J is TRBJ1-5 and V is TRBV30; TRBD1 matches at 11 bases. V was pared by 0 bases and J by 5 bases, with 6 bases of the junction left unmatched. Germline loops: CDR1 GTSNPN, CDR2 SVGIG (reference sequence). The CDR3 has 16 residues.

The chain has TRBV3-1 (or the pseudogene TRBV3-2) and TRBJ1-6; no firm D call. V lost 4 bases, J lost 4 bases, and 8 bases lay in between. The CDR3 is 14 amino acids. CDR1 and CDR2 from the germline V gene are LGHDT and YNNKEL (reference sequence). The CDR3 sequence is CASSLGRYNSPLHF. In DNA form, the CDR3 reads TGTGCCAGCAGCCTTGGACGATATAATTCACCCCTCCACTTT.

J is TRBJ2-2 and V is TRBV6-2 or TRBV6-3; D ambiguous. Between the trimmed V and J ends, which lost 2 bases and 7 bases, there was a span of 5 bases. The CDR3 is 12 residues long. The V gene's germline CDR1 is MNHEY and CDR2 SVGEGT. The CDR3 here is CASSYGIGELFF. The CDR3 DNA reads TGTGCCAGCAGTTACGGGATCGGGGAGCTGTTTTTT.

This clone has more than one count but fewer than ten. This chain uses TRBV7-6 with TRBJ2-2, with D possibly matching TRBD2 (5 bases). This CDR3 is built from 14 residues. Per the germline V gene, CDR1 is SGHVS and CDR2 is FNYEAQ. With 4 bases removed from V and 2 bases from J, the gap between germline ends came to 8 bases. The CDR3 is CASSSLGNTGELFF. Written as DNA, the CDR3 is TGTGCCAGCAGCTCACTAGGAAACACCGGGGAGCTGTTTTTT.

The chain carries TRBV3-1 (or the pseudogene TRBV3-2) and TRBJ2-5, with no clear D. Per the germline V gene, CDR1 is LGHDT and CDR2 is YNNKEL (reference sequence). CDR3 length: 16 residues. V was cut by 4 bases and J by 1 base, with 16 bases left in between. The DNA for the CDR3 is TGTGCCAGCAGCCGCTACAGATCCCGTCCCCAAGAGACCCAGTACTTC. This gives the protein CASSRYRSRPQETQYF.

CDR3 region: CASSVDGGRGAQYF. As DNA, the CDR3 is TGTGCCAGCAGCGTAGATGGGGGCAGAGGGGCCCAGTACTTC. The chain recombines TRBV9 with TRBJ2-5, with D tentatively TRBD1 (6 bases). Looked up from germline, CDR1 is SGDLS and CDR2 is YYNGEE. V was shortened by 0 bases and J by 9 bases, with 15 bases between the two germline ends. The CDR3 runs to 14 residues.

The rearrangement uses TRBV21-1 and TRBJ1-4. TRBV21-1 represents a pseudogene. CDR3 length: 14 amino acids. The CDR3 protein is CASSNSGTDEKLFF. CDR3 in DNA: TGTGCCAGCAGCAATTCCGGAACGGATGAAAAACTGTTTTTT.

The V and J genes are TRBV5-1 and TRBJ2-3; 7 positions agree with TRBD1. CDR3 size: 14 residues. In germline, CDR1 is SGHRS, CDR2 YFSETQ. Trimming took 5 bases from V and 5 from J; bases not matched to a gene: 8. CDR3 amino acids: CASRIETGEDTQYF. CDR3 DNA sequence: TGCGCCAGCAGGATTGAAACAGGGGAAGATACGCAGTATTTT.

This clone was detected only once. The CDR3 sequence: CASSVRGTREQYF. The CDR3 bases are TGTGCCAGCAGTGTTCGCGGGACGAGAGAGCAGTACTTC. This rearrangement joins TRBV2 to TRBJ2-7, with a tentative D call TRBD2 (6 bases). The V end was cut by 4 bases, the J end by 7 bases, with 14 bases between. Germline-derived CDR1 and CDR2 are SNHLY and FYNNEI. The CDR3 contains 13 residues.

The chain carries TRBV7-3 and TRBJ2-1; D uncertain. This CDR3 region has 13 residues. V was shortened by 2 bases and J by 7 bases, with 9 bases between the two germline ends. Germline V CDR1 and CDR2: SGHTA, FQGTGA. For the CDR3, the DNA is TGTGCCAGCAGCTTAGAGACGTGGAATGAGCAGTTCTTC. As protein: CASSLETWNEQFF.

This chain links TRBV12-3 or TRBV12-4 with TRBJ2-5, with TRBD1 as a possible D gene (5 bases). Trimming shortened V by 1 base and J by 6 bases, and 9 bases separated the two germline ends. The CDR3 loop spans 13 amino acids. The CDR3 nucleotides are TGTGCCAGCAGTTTAGGGGGCTGGAAGACCCAGTACTTC. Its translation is CASSLGGWKTQYF.

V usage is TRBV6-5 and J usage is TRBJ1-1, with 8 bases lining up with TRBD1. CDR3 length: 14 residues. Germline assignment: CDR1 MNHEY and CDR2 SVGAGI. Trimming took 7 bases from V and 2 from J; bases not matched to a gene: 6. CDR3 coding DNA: TGTGCCAGCACACAACAGGGGGAAAACACTGAAGCTTTCTTT. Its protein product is CASTQQGENTEAFF.

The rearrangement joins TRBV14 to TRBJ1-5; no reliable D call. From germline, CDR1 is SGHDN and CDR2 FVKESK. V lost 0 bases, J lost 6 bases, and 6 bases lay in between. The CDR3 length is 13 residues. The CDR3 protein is CASSQDSGQPQHF. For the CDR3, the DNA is TGTGCCAGCAGCCAAGACAGCGGTCAGCCCCAGCATTTT.

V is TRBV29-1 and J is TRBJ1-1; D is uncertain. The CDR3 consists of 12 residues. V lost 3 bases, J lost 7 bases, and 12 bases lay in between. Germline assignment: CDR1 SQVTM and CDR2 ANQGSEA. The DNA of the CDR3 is TGCAGCGTTGAGACACTAGGGTTTGAAGCTTTCTTT. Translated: CSVETLGFEAFF.

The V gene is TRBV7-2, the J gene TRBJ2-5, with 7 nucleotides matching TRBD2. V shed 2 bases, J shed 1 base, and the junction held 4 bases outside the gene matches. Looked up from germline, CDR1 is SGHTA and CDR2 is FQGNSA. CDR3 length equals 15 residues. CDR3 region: CASSLSSGLQETQYF. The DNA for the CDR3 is TGTGCCAGCAGCTTAAGTAGCGGGCTCCAAGAGACCCAGTACTTC. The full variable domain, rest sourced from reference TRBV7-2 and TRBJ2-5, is GAGVSQSPSNKVTEKGKDVELRCDPISGHTALYWYRQSLGQGLEFLIYFQGNSAPDKSGLPSDRFSAERTGGSVSTLTIQRTQQEDSAVYLCASSLSSGLQETQYFGPGTRLLVL.

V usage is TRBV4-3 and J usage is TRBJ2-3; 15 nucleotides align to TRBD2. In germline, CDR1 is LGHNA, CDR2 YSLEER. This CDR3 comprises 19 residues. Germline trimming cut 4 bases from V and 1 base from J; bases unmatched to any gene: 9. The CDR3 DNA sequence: TGCGCCAGCAGCCCTACTGGACTAGCGGGAGGGCTCCGCACAGATACGCAGTATTTT. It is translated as CASSPTGLAGGLRTDTQYF.

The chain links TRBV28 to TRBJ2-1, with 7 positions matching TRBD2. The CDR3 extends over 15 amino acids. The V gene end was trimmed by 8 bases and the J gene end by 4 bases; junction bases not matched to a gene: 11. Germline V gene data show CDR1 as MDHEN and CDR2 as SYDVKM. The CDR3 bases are TGTGCCAGCGGACTCGGGGGAGCGGGGTACAATGAGCAGTTCTTC. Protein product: CASGLGGAGYNEQFF.

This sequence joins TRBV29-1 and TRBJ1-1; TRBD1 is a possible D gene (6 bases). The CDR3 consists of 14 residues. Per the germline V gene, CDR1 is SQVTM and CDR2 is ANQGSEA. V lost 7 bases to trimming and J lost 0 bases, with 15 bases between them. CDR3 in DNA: TGCAGCGCCCAAGGGCAGGGGATGAACACTGAAGCTTTCTTT. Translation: CSAQGQGMNTEAFF.

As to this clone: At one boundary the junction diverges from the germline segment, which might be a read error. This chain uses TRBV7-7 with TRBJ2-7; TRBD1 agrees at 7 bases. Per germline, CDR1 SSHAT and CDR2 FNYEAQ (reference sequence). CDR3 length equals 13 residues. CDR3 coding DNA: TGTGCTAGCAGCCCGGGGACAGCTCGGGAGCAGTACTTC. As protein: CASSPGTAREQYF. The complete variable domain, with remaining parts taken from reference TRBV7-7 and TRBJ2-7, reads GAGVSQSPRYKVTKRGQDVTLRCDPISSHATLYWYQQALGQGPEFLTYFNYEAQPDKSGLPSDRFSAERPEGSISTLTIQRTEQRDSAMYRCASSPGTAREQYFGPGTRLTVT.

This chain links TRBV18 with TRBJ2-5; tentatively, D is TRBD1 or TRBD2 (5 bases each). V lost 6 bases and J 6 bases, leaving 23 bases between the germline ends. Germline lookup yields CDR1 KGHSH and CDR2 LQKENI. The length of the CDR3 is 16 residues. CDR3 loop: CASSLEGPSVAKTQYF. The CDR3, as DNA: TGTGCCAGCTCGCTCGAGGGACCGTCGGTGGCGAAGACCCAGTACTTC.

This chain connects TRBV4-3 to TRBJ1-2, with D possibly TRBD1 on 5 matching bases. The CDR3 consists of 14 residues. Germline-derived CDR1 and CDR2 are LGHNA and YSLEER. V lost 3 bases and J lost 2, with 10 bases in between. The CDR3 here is CASSQGRVNYGYTF. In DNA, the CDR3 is TGCGCCAGCAGCCAGGGACGGGTAAACTATGGCTACACCTTC.

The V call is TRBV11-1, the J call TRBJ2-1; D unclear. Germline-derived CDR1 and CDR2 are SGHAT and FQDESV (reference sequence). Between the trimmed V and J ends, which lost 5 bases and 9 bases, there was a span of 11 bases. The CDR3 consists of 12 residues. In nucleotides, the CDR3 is TGTGCCAGCAGCGCCACGGAGAGTGAGCAGTTCTTC. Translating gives CASSATESEQFF.